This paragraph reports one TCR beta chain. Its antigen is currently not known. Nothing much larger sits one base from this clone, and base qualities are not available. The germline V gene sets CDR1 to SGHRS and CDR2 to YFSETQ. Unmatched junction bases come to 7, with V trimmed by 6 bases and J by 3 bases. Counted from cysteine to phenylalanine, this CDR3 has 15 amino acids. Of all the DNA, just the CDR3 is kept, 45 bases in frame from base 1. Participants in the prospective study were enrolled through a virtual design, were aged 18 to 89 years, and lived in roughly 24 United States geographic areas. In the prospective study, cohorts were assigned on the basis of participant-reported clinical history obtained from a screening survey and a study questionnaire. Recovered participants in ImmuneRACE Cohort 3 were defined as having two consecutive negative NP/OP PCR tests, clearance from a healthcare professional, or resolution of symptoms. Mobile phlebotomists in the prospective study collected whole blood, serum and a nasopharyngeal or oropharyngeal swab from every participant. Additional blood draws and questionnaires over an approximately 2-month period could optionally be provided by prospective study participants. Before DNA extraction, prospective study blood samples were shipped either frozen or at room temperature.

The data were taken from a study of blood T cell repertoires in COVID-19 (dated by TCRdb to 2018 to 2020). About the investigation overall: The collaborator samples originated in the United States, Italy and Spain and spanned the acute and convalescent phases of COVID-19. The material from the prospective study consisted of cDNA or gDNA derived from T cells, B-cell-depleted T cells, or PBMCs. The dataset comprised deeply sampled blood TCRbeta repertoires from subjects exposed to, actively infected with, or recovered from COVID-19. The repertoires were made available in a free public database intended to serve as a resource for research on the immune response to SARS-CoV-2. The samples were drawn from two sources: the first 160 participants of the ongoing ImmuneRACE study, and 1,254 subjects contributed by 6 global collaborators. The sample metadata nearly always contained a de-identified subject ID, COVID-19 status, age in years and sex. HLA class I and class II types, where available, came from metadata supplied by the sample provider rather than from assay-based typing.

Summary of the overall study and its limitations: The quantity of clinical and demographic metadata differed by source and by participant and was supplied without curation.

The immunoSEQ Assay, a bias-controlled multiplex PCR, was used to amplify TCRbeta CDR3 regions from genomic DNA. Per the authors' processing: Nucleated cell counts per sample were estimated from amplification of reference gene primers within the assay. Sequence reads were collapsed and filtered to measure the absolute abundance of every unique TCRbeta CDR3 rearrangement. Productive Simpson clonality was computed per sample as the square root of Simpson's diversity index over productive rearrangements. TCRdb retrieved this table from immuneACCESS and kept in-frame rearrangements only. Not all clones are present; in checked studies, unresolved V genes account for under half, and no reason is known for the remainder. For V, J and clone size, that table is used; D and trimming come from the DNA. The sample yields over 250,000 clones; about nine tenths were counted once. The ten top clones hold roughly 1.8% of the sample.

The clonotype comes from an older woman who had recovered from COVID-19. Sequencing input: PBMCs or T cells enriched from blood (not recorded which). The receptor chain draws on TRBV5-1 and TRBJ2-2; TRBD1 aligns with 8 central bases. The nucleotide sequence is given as TGCGCCAGCAAAGGCAGGGGGCTGGACACCGGGGAGCTGTTTTTT. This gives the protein CASKGRGLDTGELFF.